This T cell receptor beta chain was identified in a study of PD-1 blockade in classical Hodgkin lymphoma (dated by TCRdb to about 2020). Background for the entire study: The study used TCR beta sequencing and CyTOF to define a peripheral blood immune signature of response to PD-1 blockade in classical Hodgkin lymphoma.

General conclusions and limits of the study: The study was restricted to a single clinical trial cohort, and the causes of repertoire differences, possibly disease activity or prior therapy, were left undefined. Newly diagnosed patients were reported to have lower baseline TCR diversity than healthy donors, and relapsed/refractory patients were reported to have lower baseline TCR diversity still.

The CDR3, from cysteine to phenylalanine, totals 19 residues. CDR3 DNA is the only sequence kept; it has 57 bases, read in frame from the first base. The germline V and J ends show losses of 3 bases and 9 bases respectively, and no gene match explains 19 bases of the junction. CDR1 is given as LNHDA and CDR2 as SQIVND, both from the germline V gene (reference sequence). Worth noting for this clone: Its antigen is not yet known. No base quality information exists; no much larger clone differs at one position.

The time point label here, explained by the study, means: newly diagnosed, previously untreated cHL patient sample. PBMCs from patients with newly diagnosed, previously untreated classical Hodgkin lymphoma were sequenced as a comparison group for the relapsed/refractory trial patients. After peripheral blood was drawn into 8 mL Vacutainer Cell Preparation Tubes, PBMCs were isolated by centrifugation and then cryopreserved. Genomic DNA was extracted with the Qiagen DNeasy kit from unsorted PBMCs and from negatively selected CD4+ and CD8+ fractions. TCR beta CDR3 regions were subjected to amplification by immunoSEQ multiplex PCR with primers that anneal to V and J segments. A synthetic immune receptor repertoire was used to minimize amplification bias, and any residual bias was removed computationally once sequencing was done. The study's own analysis went as follows. Repertoire diversity was quantified as the Shannon entropy index using custom Python scripts. The unsorted, CD4+ and CD8+ repertoires were each analyzed separately, with the exception of combined analyses, where CD4+ and CD8+ sequences were merged in silico. Not all clones reach the TCRdb copy of this immuneACCESS table, which keeps in-frame sequences only. Checked studies attribute under half of the gap to unresolved V genes and leave the rest unexplained. That table is the source of V, J and clone size, and D and trimming were worked out from the DNA. The sample table holds approximately 31,000 clones, of which roughly 92% were seen once. Roughly 2% of the sample lies in the top ten.

The clonotype was recovered from a human donor with classical Hodgkin lymphoma. Sequencing used peripheral blood mononuclear cells (PBMCs). The receptor chain draws on TRBV19 and TRBJ2-1; 11 middle bases align to TRBD2. In nucleotide form, the sequence is TGTGCCAGTAGTATTGGTCGACTAGCGGGGTTATTCACGATGGGTGAGCAGTTCTTC. The encoded protein is CASSIGRLAGLFTMGEQFF.